This T cell receptor (beta chain) stems from a study of CD8+ T cells in alopecia areata. Study overall: Oral tofacitinib (5 to 10 mg twice daily) was administered to treated patients. Tofacitinib treatment spanned 6 to 18 months, with 6 months off drug afterward. Study outcomes and limitations: Clonality in lesional scalp, especially alopecia totalis/universalis, exceeded that of normal scalp.

This clone occurred a few times. The antigen is undetermined. Extraction of RNA preceded its reverse transcription into cDNA, which served as the sequencing template. Libraries were prepared by immunoSEQ multiplex PCR; TCRdb keeps only in-frame clonotypes and omits some of them. The data show 130,000 to 150,000 clones, around 47% seen once. Collected material from alopecia areata patients comprised lesional scalp punch biopsies and peripheral blood. V shed 4 bases and J 10 bases; nucleotides not matched to a gene: 8. CDR1 is SEHNR, CDR2 FQNEAQ, per germline (reference sequence). This CDR3 contains 14 residues.

This receptor was identified in a human donor with alopecia areata. The sample comprised CD4+ T cells sorted from blood. This chain links TRBV7-9 with TRBJ2-4, with 9 bases identical to TRBD2. The CDR3 sequence: CASSSGGRELIQYF. The CDR3 nucleotides are TGTGCCAGCAGCTCTGGCGGGAGGGAATTAATTCAGTACTTC.